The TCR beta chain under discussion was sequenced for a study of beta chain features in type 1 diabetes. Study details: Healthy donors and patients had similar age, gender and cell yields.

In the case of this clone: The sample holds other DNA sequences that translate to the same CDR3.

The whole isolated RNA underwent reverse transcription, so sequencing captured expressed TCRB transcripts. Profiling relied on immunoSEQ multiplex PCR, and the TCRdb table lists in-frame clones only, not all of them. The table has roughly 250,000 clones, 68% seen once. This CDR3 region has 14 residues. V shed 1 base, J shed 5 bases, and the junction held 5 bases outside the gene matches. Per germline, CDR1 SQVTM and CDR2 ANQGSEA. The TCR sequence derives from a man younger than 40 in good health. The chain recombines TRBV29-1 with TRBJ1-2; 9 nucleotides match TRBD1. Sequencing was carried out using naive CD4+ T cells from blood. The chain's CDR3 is CSVEGGQGGYGYTF. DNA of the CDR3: TGCAGCGTTGAAGGGGGACAGGGAGGGTATGGCTACACCTTC. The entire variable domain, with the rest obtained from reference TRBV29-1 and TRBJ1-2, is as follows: SAVISQKPSRDICQRGTSLTIQCQVDSQVTMMFWYRQQPGQSLTLIATANQGSEATYESGFVIDKFPISRPNLTFSTLTVSNMSPEDSSIYLCSVEGGQGGYGYTFGSGTRLTVV.